Shown below are 13 T cell receptor beta chains from a single sample sequenced in a study of PD-L1 blockade in urothelial cancer. Time point of the sample: peripheral blood 6 weeks after treatment start. Libraries were prepared by immunoSEQ multiplex PCR; TCRdb keeps only in-frame clonotypes and omits some of them. The sample lists tens of thousands of clones, less than 90% occurring once. The sequencing used PBMCs, collected around atezolizumab (anti-PD-L1) treatment. Every receptor here comes from a man aged 60 to 69 with urothelial cancer.

The chain recombines TRBV5-1 with TRBJ2-3; TRBD1 matches at 7 bases. There are 14 residues in the CDR3. Looked up from germline, CDR1 is SGHRS and CDR2 is YFSETQ. Trimming took 2 bases from V and 1 from J; bases not matched to a gene: 1. As DNA, the CDR3 is TGCGCCAGCAGCTTTGGACAGGGCACAGATACGCAGTATTTT. The encoded protein is CASSFGQGTDTQYF.

The genes are TRBV6-1 and TRBJ2-2, with a tentative D call TRBD1 (5 bases). Trimming removed 2 bases from V and 7 bases from J, with 17 bases in between. This CDR3 contains 16 residues. Germline CDR1 reads MNHNS; CDR2 reads SASEGT. DNA of the CDR3: TGTGCCAGCAGTGAAAAAGGCAGGGCTTCCGTCGGGGAGCTGTTTTTT. It translates to CASSEKGRASVGELFF.

CDR3 bases: TGCGCCAGCAGCCCGCCAGGGGTGGGCACTGAAGCTTTCTTT. Amino acids: CASSPPGVGTEAFF. The chain is built from TRBV5-1 and TRBJ1-1; a weak D match, TRBD1 (6 bases). CDR3 length: 14 residues. From germline, CDR1 is SGHRS and CDR2 YFSETQ. V gave up 4 bases and J gave up 4 bases, with 14 bases separating them.

The chain links TRBV6-1 to TRBJ1-2, with 7 nucleotides matching TRBD1. Germline lookup yields CDR1 MNHNS and CDR2 SASEGT. The CDR3 runs to 12 residues. Unmatched junction bases numbered 10, after V lost 8 bases and J lost 10 bases. The CDR3, as DNA: TGTGCCAGCCAAACCCGACAGGGAGCCTACACCTTC. Translating gives CASQTRQGAYTF.

V usage is TRBV6-6 and J usage is TRBJ2-1, with TRBD2 matching 9 bases. V dropped 5 bases and J dropped 0; count of bases not matched to a gene: 5. Germline loops: CDR1 MNHNY, CDR2 SVGAGI (reference sequence). The CDR3 runs to 16 residues. The CDR3 region has the DNA TGTGCCAGCAGTCGATTTAGCGGGAGCTCCTACAATGAGCAGTTCTTC. Protein product: CASSRFSGSSYNEQFF.

The chain links TRBV19 to TRBJ2-2, with 13 nucleotides matching TRBD2. V shed 4 bases and J 7 bases; nucleotides not matched to a gene: 6. CDR3 length: 16 amino acids. The V gene's germline CDR1 is LNHDA and CDR2 SQIVND (reference sequence). The CDR3 protein is CASSKLAGGPGGELFF. The DNA for the CDR3 is TGTGCCAGTAGTAAACTAGCGGGGGGGCCCGGCGGGGAGCTGTTTTTT.

This clone was detected a few times. The V and J genes are TRBV10-3 and TRBJ2-7; D gene ambiguous. This CDR3 region has 13 residues. V dropped 5 bases and J dropped 2 bases, with 10 bases sitting between them. Germline V gene lookup returns CDR1 ENHRY and CDR2 SYGVKD. CDR3 region: CAISSHATYEQYF. The CDR3 coding sequence is TGTGCCATCAGTTCACACGCCACCTACGAGCAGTACTTC.

The V call is TRBV6-1, the J call TRBJ2-1; 11 bases match TRBD1. This CDR3 is built from 13 residues. The ends lost 10 bases at V and 11 bases at J; junction bases unmatched: 10. The germline gives CDR1 MNHNS, CDR2 SASEGT. In DNA form, the CDR3 reads TGTGCCACCGGGGGACAGGGGGTTCCTAAGCAGTTCTTC. Its protein product is CATGGQGVPKQFF.

About this clone itself: The junction does not match germline at one end; this may be a read error. The V call is TRBV20-1, the J call TRBJ1-2; no clear D. Germline-derived CDR1 and CDR2 are DFQATT and SNEGSKA (reference sequence). The CDR3 covers 10 residues. The CDR3 region has the DNA TGCAGTGCTAGAGCTGCCAGGCCTTCCTTC. It encodes CSARAARPSF.

The chain has TRBV7-2 and TRBJ2-3, with 9 nucleotides matching TRBD1. The ends lost 1 base at V and 1 base at J; junction bases unmatched: 3. There are 16 residues in the CDR3. Germline V gives CDR1 SGHTA, CDR2 FQGNSA. CDR3 in DNA: TGTGCCAGCAGCTTAGACAGGGGGCGCGGCACAGATACGCAGTATTTT. Its protein is CASSLDRGRGTDTQYF.

This chain links TRBV4-2 with TRBJ1-1, with D hard to call. V lost 1 base, J lost 7 bases, and 10 bases lay in between. CDR3 length equals 13 residues. Germline lookup yields CDR1 LGHNA and CDR2 YNFKEQ. The CDR3 protein is CASSQVGGIEAFF. The CDR3 DNA reads TGTGCCAGCAGCCAAGTAGGAGGAATTGAAGCTTTCTTT.

V usage is TRBV27 and J usage is TRBJ1-1; 7 nucleotides match TRBD1. The CDR3 totals 13 residues. Germline V gives CDR1 MNHEY, CDR2 SMNVEV (reference sequence). Unmatched junction bases numbered 5, after V lost 6 bases and J lost 4 bases. CDR3 nucleotides: TGTGCCAGCAGGCTACAGGGGTTCACTGAAGCTTTCTTT. It encodes CASRLQGFTEAFF.

This clone was seen a handful of times. The chain has TRBV6-5 and TRBJ1-4, with 7 bases fitting TRBD1. Trimming at V came to 5 bases and at J to 8 bases, leaving 2 bases not matched to a gene. Germline V gene lookup returns CDR1 MNHEY and CDR2 SVGAGI. This CDR3 contains 12 residues. The CDR3 DNA sequence: TGTGCCAGCAGTACAGGGGTAGAAAAACTGTTTTTT. Protein: CASSTGVEKLFF.